One and the same sample provided the 3 T cell receptor beta chains below, sequenced in a study of blood T cell repertoires in COVID-19. Here immunoSEQ multiplex PCR was the method, and the copy in TCRdb shows in-frame clones only, minus some. The data contain about 200,000 clones, 80% of them singletons. The sample consisted of peripheral blood. Receptors were obtained from a woman between 70 and 85 years old with acute or convalescent COVID-19.

The rearrangement links TRBV29-1 to TRBJ2-5; 10 nucleotides agree with TRBD2. This CDR3 contains 15 residues. Unmatched junction bases numbered 11, after V lost 5 bases and J lost 5 bases. Germline CDR1 and CDR2: SQVTM and ANQGSEA. CDR3 residues: CSVRGASGRLETQYF. The CDR3 bases are TGCAGCGTTAGAGGGGCTAGCGGGAGATTGGAGACCCAGTACTTC.

The chain recombines TRBV27 with TRBJ1-2, with D uncertain. V lost 3 bases and J lost 1, with 18 bases in between. Per germline, CDR1 MNHEY and CDR2 SMNVEV (reference sequence). This CDR3 spans 17 amino acids. This chain's CDR3 is CASSFFSDSGFNYGYTF. The DNA for the CDR3 is TGTGCCAGCAGTTTTTTTTCGGACTCGGGATTTAACTATGGCTACACCTTC.

The V gene is TRBV15, the J gene TRBJ1-2, with 7 bases fitting TRBD1. CDR3 length equals 18 residues. Germline CDR1 reads LNHNV; CDR2 reads YYDKDF (reference sequence). V shed 3 bases and J 2 bases; nucleotides not matched to a gene: 15. CDR3 sequence reads: CATSSATKNDRANYGYTF. CDR3 bases: TGTGCCACCAGCAGCGCTACCAAGAATGACAGGGCAAACTATGGCTACACCTTC.